This T cell receptor (beta chain) was sequenced during a study of blood T cell repertoires in COVID-19. In the study overall: The cDNA or gDNA used as material had been derived from T cells, B-cell-depleted T cells, or PBMCs.

Trimming left V 6 bases short and J 6 bases short, with 6 bases between. There are 11 residues in the CDR3. Germline lookup yields CDR1 SNHLY and CDR2 FYNNEI. Sequencing used immunoSEQ multiplex PCR; TCRdb keeps in-frame clones, though not all of them. The data hold 110,000 or so clones, with around 89% observed a single time. Sequencing used peripheral blood. This chain links TRBV2 with TRBJ2-1, with D possibly TRBD2 on 5 matching bases. This receptor was taken from a woman aged 50 to 60 with acute or convalescent COVID-19. Written as DNA, the CDR3 is TGTGCCAGCAGCGGACTCAATGAGCAGTTCTTC. Its protein is CASSGLNEQFF.